This T cell receptor beta chain emerged from a study of T cell responses to AZD1222 COVID-19 vaccine. With respect to this clone: What it recognizes is unknown.

Germline V gene sequence: CDR1 KGHSH, CDR2 LQKENI. This CDR3 is built from 12 residues. V gave up 3 bases and J gave up 8 bases, with 10 bases separating them. Measured with immunoSEQ multiplex PCR; TCRdb has only the in-frame clones, and not every one. The data show 95,000 to 150,000 clones, around 90% seen once. Notes on the study in general: Repertoires were sampled only after the peak T cell response. Only a handful of AZD1222 recipients tested seropositive at baseline. Increased Spike-specific TCR breadth and depth were observed after two AZD1222 doses. Clonal diversity may have been underestimated in mostly white British donors.

The chain combines TRBV18 with TRBJ1-2; D call uncertain. This TCR was sampled from an adult in good health. The material was peripheral blood, obtained on day 0 of AZD1222 vaccination. CDR3 loop: CASSPGLAGYTF. Written as DNA, the CDR3 is TGTGCCAGCTCACCCGGGCTGGCGGGCTACACCTTC.